This T cell receptor (beta chain) comes out of a study of blood T cell repertoires in COVID-19. Germline V gene data show CDR1 as SGHDT and CDR2 as YYEEEE. Trimming pared 4 bases from V and 5 bases from J, leaving 16 bases between. The CDR3 is 14 amino acids. Sequenced by immunoSEQ multiplex PCR; TCRdb stores in-frame clones only, minus some. The sample lists approximately 400,000 clones; 88% were seen once. This sequence was found in a woman between 18 and 30 years old who had recovered from COVID-19. This sequence joins TRBV5-6 and TRBJ2-7; D gene uncertain. The sequenced sample was PBMCs or T cells enriched from blood (not recorded which). CDR3 region: CASSPGPISDEQYF. The CDR3 DNA is TGTGCCAGCAGCCCCGGTCCGATAAGCGACGAGCAGTACTTC.